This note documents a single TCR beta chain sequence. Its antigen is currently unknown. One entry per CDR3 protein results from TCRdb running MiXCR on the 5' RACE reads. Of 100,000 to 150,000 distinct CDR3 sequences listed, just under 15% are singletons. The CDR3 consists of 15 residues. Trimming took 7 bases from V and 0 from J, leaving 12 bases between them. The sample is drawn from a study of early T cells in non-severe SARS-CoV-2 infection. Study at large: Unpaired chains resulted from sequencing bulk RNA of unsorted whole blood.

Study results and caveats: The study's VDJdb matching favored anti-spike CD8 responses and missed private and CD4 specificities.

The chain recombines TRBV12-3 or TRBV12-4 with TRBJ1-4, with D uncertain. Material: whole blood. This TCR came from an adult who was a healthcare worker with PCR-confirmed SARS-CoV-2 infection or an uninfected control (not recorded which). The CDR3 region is CASTRTGTTNEKLFF. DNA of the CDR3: TGTGCCAGCACCCGGACGGGAACAACTAATGAAAAACTGTTTTTT.